This entry describes one TCR beta chain. The V and J ends lost 7 bases and 14 bases, in that order; junction bases with no gene match: 14. Germline loops: CDR1 MNHNY, CDR2 SVGAGI (reference sequence). This CDR3 region has 14 residues. These data are taken from a study of blood T cell repertoires in COVID-19. Overall study context: Both acute and convalescent COVID-19 samples were obtained from the United States, Italy and Spain.

TCRdb keeps only in-frame clones here, not all; method: immunoSEQ multiplex PCR. Of about 64,000 clones in the sample, approximately 75% were seen once. This receptor was identified in an elderly man with acute or convalescent COVID-19. V and J are TRBV6-6 and TRBJ2-1; 10 bases are shared with TRBD2. The specimen sequenced was peripheral blood. The DNA for the CDR3 is TGTGCCAGCACCAGAAGGACTAGCGGCGCATTCGAGTTCTTC. Amino acids: CASTRRTSGAFEFF.